A single TCR beta chain is shown here with its context. Antigen: not known. TCRdb's copy holds only in-frame clones and misses some; the assay was immunoSEQ multiplex PCR. Among about 96,000 clones listed, under 95% were seen once. This sample is part of a study of T cell responses to AZD1222 COVID-19 vaccine. Study results and limitations: Donors were mostly white British, more females; clonal diversity possibly underestimated.

The CDR3 extends over 14 amino acids. J lost 5 bases, V lost 4 bases, and 2 bases had no gene match. CDR1 and CDR2 (germline): MDHEN, SYDVKM. The input for sequencing was peripheral blood, taken on day 0 of MenACWY control vaccination. The source of this sequence is an adult in good health. V is TRBV28 and J is TRBJ1-5; 10 bases agree with TRBD1. The CDR3 nucleotides are TGTGCCAGCAGTTCGGGACAGGGGTATCAGCCCCAGCATTTT. This gives the protein CASSSGQGYQPQHF.